This TCR beta chain was identified in a study of T-cell memory formation after mild COVID-19. General observations from the study: Contracting CD4+ clones lay largely in CM and EM, with CD8+ ones residing in EMRA.

Regarding this clonotype: What it recognizes is unknown.

Per the germline V gene, CDR1 is MNHEY and CDR2 is SVGAGI. V lost 2 bases and J 5 bases, leaving 15 bases between the germline ends. CDR3 length equals 15 residues. TCRdb re-derived calls from the 5' RACE reads in MiXCR, one entry per CDR3 protein. The sample consists of approximately 250,000 distinct CDR3 sequences, roughly 17% of them appearing once. The sequence was collected from a young man who had mild COVID-19 (a few samples of this study predate the infection). Cell type and time point are not known. The rearrangement joins TRBV6-5 to TRBJ1-2, with D uncertain. The sample taken for sequencing was PBMCs or a T cell subset sorted from them (not recorded which). The CDR3 loop reads CASSYAVKPMYGYTF. CDR3 sequence (DNA): TGTGCCAGCAGTTACGCCGTGAAGCCGATGTATGGCTACACCTTC.